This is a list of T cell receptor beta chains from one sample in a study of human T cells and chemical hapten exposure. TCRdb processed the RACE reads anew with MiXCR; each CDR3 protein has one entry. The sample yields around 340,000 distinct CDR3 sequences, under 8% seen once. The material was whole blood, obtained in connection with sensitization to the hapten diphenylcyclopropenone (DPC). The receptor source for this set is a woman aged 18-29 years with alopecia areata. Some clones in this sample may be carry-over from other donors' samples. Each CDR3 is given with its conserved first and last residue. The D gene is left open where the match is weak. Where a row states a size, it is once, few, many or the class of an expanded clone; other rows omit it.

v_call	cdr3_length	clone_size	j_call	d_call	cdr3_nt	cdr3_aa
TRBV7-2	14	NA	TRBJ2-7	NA	TGTGCCAGCAGCCCCGCAGGGATTACCTACGAGCAGTACTTC	CASSPAGITYEQYF
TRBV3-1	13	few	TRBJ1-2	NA	TGTGCCAGCAGCTTAGCGGACGTTCTTACTTACACCTTC	CASSLADVLTYTF
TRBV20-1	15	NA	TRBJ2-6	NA	TGCAGTGCTAGAGATGTGAGCTCTGGGGCCAACGTCCTGACTTTC	CSARDVSSGANVLTF
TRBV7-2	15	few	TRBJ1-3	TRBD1	TGTGCCAGCAGCTCTGACAGGGTTTACGGAAACACCATATATTTT	CASSSDRVYGNTIYF
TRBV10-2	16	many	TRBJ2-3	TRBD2	TGCGCCAGCACTAGCGGGGGGGCCGTGAGCACAGATACGCAGTATTTT	CASTSGGAVSTDTQYF
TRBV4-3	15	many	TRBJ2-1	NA	TGCGCCAGCAGCCAAGGAACAGCAGTGTACAATGAGCAGTTCTTC	CASSQGTAVYNEQFF
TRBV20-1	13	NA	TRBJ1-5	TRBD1	TGCAGTACCACGGGACAGCTTAATCAGCCCCAGCATTTT	CSTTGQLNQPQHF
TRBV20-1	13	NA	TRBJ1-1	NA	TGCAGTGCTAGATCGGACACCTACACTGAAGCTTTCTTT	CSARSDTYTEAFF
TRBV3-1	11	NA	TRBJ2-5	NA	TGTGCCAGCACATGGCAAGAGACCCAGTACTTC	CASTWQETQYF
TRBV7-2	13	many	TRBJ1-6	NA	TGTGCCAGCAGCTTAGATCGGGATTCACCCCTCCACTTT	CASSLDRDSPLHF
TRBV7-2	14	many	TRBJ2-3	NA	TGTGCCAGCAGCCCCCAGCCGGGCACAGATACGCAGTATTTT	CASSPQPGTDTQYF
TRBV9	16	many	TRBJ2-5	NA	TGTGCCAGCAGCGCCGGACAGAAAACGTACCAAGAGACCCAGTACTTC	CASSAGQKTYQETQYF
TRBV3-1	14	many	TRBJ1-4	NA	TGTGCCAGCAGTCTCGGGACTGGAGGGGAAAAACTGTTTTTT	CASSLGTGGEKLFF
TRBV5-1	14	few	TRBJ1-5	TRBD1	TGCGCCAGCAGCTACGGGACAGGGGATCAGCCCCAGCATTTT	CASSYGTGDQPQHF
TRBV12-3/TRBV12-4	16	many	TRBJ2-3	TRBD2	TGTGCCAGCAGTTTATTTACTAGCGGGGGGGCGGATACGCAGTATTTT	CASSLFTSGGADTQYF
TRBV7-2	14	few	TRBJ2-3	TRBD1	TGTGCCAGCAGCTTAGACAGGGGGCTAGATACGCAGTATTTT	CASSLDRGLDTQYF
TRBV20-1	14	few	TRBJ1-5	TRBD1	TGCAGTGCTATCGTGACAGGGAGCAATCAGCCCCAGCATTTT	CSAIVTGSNQPQHF
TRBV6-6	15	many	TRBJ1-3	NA	TGTGCCAGCAGTTTGGGGGGCGCGGCTGGAAACACCATATATTTT	CASSLGGAAGNTIYF
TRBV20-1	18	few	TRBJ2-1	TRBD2	TGCAGTGCTAGAGACCCCCAGGCTCGGGCGGGGGGTAACAATGAGCAGTTCTTC	CSARDPQARAGGNNEQFF
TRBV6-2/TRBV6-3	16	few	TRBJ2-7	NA	TGTGCCAGCAGTTACTCAGCTAGCCAGATCACCTACGAGCAGTACTTC	CASSYSASQITYEQYF
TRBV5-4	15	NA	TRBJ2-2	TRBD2	TGTGCCAGCAGCTTAACGGGGGGGCCCCGAGGGGAGCTGTTTTTT	CASSLTGGPRGELFF
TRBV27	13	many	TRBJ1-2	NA	TGTGCCAGCAGTTTAGTGGGTGGCTATGGCTACACCTTC	CASSLVGGYGYTF
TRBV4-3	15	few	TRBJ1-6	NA	TGCGCCAGCAGCCAAGTCTCCAGAGATAATTCACCCCTCCACTTT	CASSQVSRDNSPLHF
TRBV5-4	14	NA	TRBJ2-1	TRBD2	TGTGCCAGCAACCTGGGGCTAGCGGGGAATGAGCAGTTCTTC	CASNLGLAGNEQFF
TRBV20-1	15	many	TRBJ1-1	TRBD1	TGCAGTGCTAGAGAAACCCCGACAGGGGTAACTGAAGCTTTCTTT	CSARETPTGVTEAFF
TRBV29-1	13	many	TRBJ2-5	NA	TGCAGCGTTGAACATTCTGGGACGAAGACCCAGTACTTC	CSVEHSGTKTQYF
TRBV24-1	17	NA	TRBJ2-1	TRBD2	TGTGCCACCAGTGATTCGCGGGCCAACGGGGGGTACAATGAGCAGTTCTTC	CATSDSRANGGYNEQFF
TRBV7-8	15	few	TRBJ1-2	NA	TGTGCCAGCAGCTTAGGTACGGCAGATATATATGGCTACACCTTC	CASSLGTADIYGYTF
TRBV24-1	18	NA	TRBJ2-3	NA	TGTGCCACCAGTGACCAACCCGGACAGGGAGGGTCTTCAGATACGCAGTATTTT	CATSDQPGQGGSSDTQYF
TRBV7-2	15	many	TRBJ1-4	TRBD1	TGTGCCAGCAGCTTAGCGGGACAGGGGGCGGGAAAACTGTTTTTT	CASSLAGQGAGKLFF
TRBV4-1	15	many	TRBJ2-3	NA	TGCGCCAGCAGCCCACGCACCCTTAGCACAGATACGCAGTATTTT	CASSPRTLSTDTQYF
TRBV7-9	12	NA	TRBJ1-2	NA	TGTGCCAGCAGCTTAGTCAGAAATGGCTACACCTTC	CASSLVRNGYTF
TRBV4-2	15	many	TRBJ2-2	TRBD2	TGTGCCAGCAGGTCGGGGGGGCAGGACACCGGGGAGCTGTTTTTT	CASRSGGQDTGELFF
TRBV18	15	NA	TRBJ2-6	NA	TGTGCCAGCTCCCCACAGCGCTCTGGGGCCAACGTCCTGACTTTC	CASSPQRSGANVLTF
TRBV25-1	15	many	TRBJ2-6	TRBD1	TGTGCCAGCAGTAGCAGGGGGCAAGGGGCCAACGTCCTGACTTTC	CASSSRGQGANVLTF